This TCR beta chain was sequenced during a study of blood T cell repertoires in COVID-19. Germline-derived CDR1 and CDR2 are LGHDT and YNNKEL (reference sequence). After removal of 2 bases from V and 1 base from J, the junction contained 4 bases not matched to a gene. The CDR3 is 15 residues long. The repertoire was sequenced with immunoSEQ multiplex PCR; TCRdb's copy has only in-frame clones and lacks some. The data contain about 150,000 clones, 83% of them singletons. This clone was detected only a few times. Material: peripheral blood. J is TRBJ1-2 and V is TRBV3-1 (or the pseudogene TRBV3-2); 7 bases fit TRBD1. The sequence came from a woman aged 55-70 years with COVID-19, enrolled during active disease. The chain's CDR3 is CASSQTDRSNYGYTF. The DNA for the CDR3 is TGTGCCAGCAGCCAAACGGACAGGAGTAACTATGGCTACACCTTC.